This record covers a single T cell receptor beta chain. TCRdb processed the 5' RACE reads anew with MiXCR; each CDR3 protein has one entry. The sample records around 250,000 distinct CDR3 sequences, 6.9% being singletons. The sample originates from a study of T cells after yellow fever vaccination. From germline, CDR1 is DFQATT and CDR2 SNEGSKA (reference sequence). The CDR3 runs to 14 residues. Between the trimmed V and J ends, which lost 5 bases and 5 bases, there was a span of 17 bases. The receptor was derived from a man aged 30 to 45 who received the YFV17D yellow fever vaccine. The V call is TRBV20-1, the J call TRBJ2-3; D tentatively reads TRBD1 or TRBD2 (5 bases each). Source: CD4+ T cells sorted from PBMCs, taken 15 days after the yellow fever booster vaccination. The CDR3 loop is CSAWAPGRGDTQYF. The CDR3 DNA reads as TGCAGTGCTTGGGCCCCGGGGCGAGGAGATACGCAGTATTTT.